Each of the 25 T cell receptor beta chains below was sequenced from the same sample in a study of CD8 T cells in Susac syndrome. Random hexamers primed reverse transcription of roughly 0.5 to 1 ug RNA. TCRdb recomputed calls from the immunoSEQ multiplex PCR reads with MiXCR, one row per CDR3 protein. The repertoire holds about 210,000 distinct CDR3 sequences, with about 95% as singletons. The sample comprised CD4+ T cells from PBMCs. All receptors derive from a human donor with multiple sclerosis.

The rearrangement joins TRBV5-1 to TRBJ2-2; TRBD2 matches at 7 bases. With V trimmed by 4 bases and J by 7 bases, 13 bases remained unmatched. Germline V gene data show CDR1 as SGHRS and CDR2 as YFSETQ. CDR3 length: 16 amino acids. CDR3 sequence: CASSPESGVLIGELFF. CDR3 in DNA: TGCGCCAGCAGCCCTGAGAGCGGGGTGTTGATCGGGGAGCTGTTTTTT.

The V and J genes are TRBV15 and TRBJ1-6, with a possible D match to TRBD1 (6 bases). There are 14 residues in the CDR3. Germline-derived CDR1 and CDR2 are LNHNV and YYDKDF (reference sequence). Trimming shortened V by 7 bases and J by 10 bases, and 17 bases separated the two germline ends. CDR3 protein: CATTPRDNLSPLHF. CDR3 DNA sequence: TGTGCCACCACCCCCCGGGACAATTTATCACCCCTCCACTTT.

The V gene is TRBV5-1, the J gene TRBJ1-5, with 8 bases identical to TRBD1. This CDR3 has 15 residues. The trim removed 4 bases at V and 3 bases at J, leaving 6 bases unmatched. The germline V gene encodes CDR1 SGHRS and CDR2 YFSETQ. The CDR3 DNA follows: TGCGCCAGCAGCCCAGACAGGGGCCCCAATCAGCCCCAGCATTTT. As protein: CASSPDRGPNQPQHF.

This clonotype was recorded once. V and J are TRBV29-1 and TRBJ1-1, with D perhaps matching TRBD1 (5 bases). The CDR3 extends over 14 amino acids. From germline, CDR1 is SQVTM and CDR2 ANQGSEA. V was pared by 5 bases and J by 4 bases, with 17 bases between. The DNA of the CDR3 is TGCAGCGTTCGTTGGGACCAGGGCGGCACTGAAGCTTTCTTT. Translated: CSVRWDQGGTEAFF.

The chain carries TRBV20-1 and TRBJ2-3; D is unresolved. The CDR3 length is 12 residues. The germline V and J ends were trimmed by 7 bases and 7 bases, with 15 bases remaining between them. Per the germline V gene, CDR1 is DFQATT and CDR2 is SNEGSKA (reference sequence). The CDR3 is CSVLLSSYTQYF. CDR3 in DNA: TGCAGTGTGTTACTGTCCTCCTATACGCAGTATTTT.

The chain uses TRBV28 and TRBJ2-7; D may be TRBD1 (6 bases). This CDR3 is 11 amino acids long. V lost 10 bases, J lost 7 bases, and 14 bases lay in between. Germline V gene data show CDR1 as MDHEN and CDR2 as SYDVKM. The CDR3 sequence is CAITSGTEQYF. The CDR3 nucleotides are TGTGCCATTACATCCGGGACAGAGCAGTACTTC.

The CDR3 sequence is CASSSTPYNEQFF. The CDR3 DNA reads TGTGCCAGCAGCTCCACTCCGTACAATGAGCAGTTCTTC. The J gene is TRBJ2-1, the V gene TRBV6-4; D is undetermined. In germline, CDR1 is MRHNA, CDR2 SNTAGT. There are 13 residues in the CDR3. The ends were cut back, 6 bases at V and 4 bases at J, with 10 bases in the middle.

The rearrangement joins TRBV2 to TRBJ1-5; D is uncertain. Between the trimmed V and J ends, which lost 6 bases and 0 bases, there was a span of 6 bases. In germline, CDR1 is SNHLY, CDR2 FYNNEI. The CDR3 consists of 13 residues. CDR3 in amino acids: CASRGSSNQPQHF. CDR3 DNA: TGTGCCAGCAGGGGCAGTAGCAATCAGCCCCAGCATTTT.

CDR3 amino acids: CATSRGRTGGNGANVLTF. CDR3 DNA: TGTGCCACCAGCCGAGGGCGGACAGGGGGCAATGGGGCCAACGTCCTGACTTTC. The chain couples TRBV15 to TRBJ2-6; TRBD1 matches 11 bases. Trimming removed 5 bases from V and 3 bases from J; junction bases left unmatched: 9. Germline values: CDR1 LNHNV, CDR2 YYDKDF (reference sequence). This CDR3 comprises 18 residues.

The V and J genes are TRBV7-8 and TRBJ2-5; D unclear. The germline CDR1 and CDR2 sequences are SGHVS and FQNEAQ. V was trimmed by 5 bases and J by 2 bases, leaving 12 bases between them. CDR3 length: 14 amino acids. Written as DNA, the CDR3 is TGTGCCAGCAGCCCCAGGTGGCGGCAAGAGACCCAGTACTTC. This codes for CASSPRWRQETQYF. Complete variable domain (other parts from reference TRBV7-8 and TRBJ2-5): GAGVSQSPRYKVAKRGQDVALRCDPISGHVSLFWYQQALGQGPEFLTYFQNEAQLDKSGLPSDRFFAERPEGSVSTLKIQRTQQEDSAVYLCASSPRWRQETQYFGPGTRLLVL.

The chain couples TRBV3-1 to TRBJ2-3; 7 nucleotides align to TRBD2. The germline V gene encodes CDR1 LGHDT and CDR2 YNNKEL (reference sequence). The CDR3 has 15 residues. J lost 5 bases, V lost 1 base, and 6 bases had no gene match. The CDR3 DNA is TGTGCCAGCAGCCAAGCCGCTAGCGGAGTAGATACGCAGTATTTT. This gives the protein CASSQAASGVDTQYF.

This CDR3 is CASSPPGQGLGQPQHF. CDR3 bases: TGTGCCAGCAGCCCACCGGGACAGGGTTTGGGTCAGCCCCAGCATTTT. The chain uses TRBV21-1 and TRBJ1-5; TRBD1 is the table's D call, not checked against the DNA. TRBV21-1 is deemed a pseudogene. This CDR3 is built from 16 residues.

This chain connects TRBV9 to TRBJ2-3; TRBD2 matches at 7 bases. This CDR3 is built from 15 residues. With V trimmed by 0 bases and J by 7 bases, 8 bases remained unmatched. Germline CDR1 is SGDLS and CDR2 is YYNGEE. CDR3 sequence reads: CASSVDNLLANTQYF. CDR3 sequence (DNA): TGTGCCAGCAGCGTAGACAATCTACTAGCGAATACGCAGTATTTT.

This sequence joins TRBV5-6 and TRBJ1-2, with D tentatively TRBD1 (5 bases). The CDR3 spans 15 residues. V was clipped by 1 base and J by 4 bases, with 14 bases between them. Looked up from germline, CDR1 is SGHDT and CDR2 is YYEEEE. CDR3 loop: CASSLRVGTGYGYTF. In nucleotides, the CDR3 is TGTGCCAGCAGCTTGAGAGTTGGCACAGGCTATGGCTACACCTTC. Together with reference TRBV5-6 and TRBJ1-2, the CDR3 gives the full variable domain: DAGVTQSPTHLIKTRGQQVTLRCSPKSGHDTVSWYQQALGQGPQFIFQYYEEEERQRGNFPDRFSGHQFPNYSSELNVNALLLGDSALYLCASSLRVGTGYGYTFGSGTRLTVV.

In this sample, this clonotype turned up once. As DNA, the CDR3 is TGTGCCAGCAGCCCAGGAAGCTCCTATAATTCACCCCTCCACTTT. Amino acid sequence: CASSPGSSYNSPLHF. This rearrangement joins TRBV7-2 to TRBJ1-6; no reliable D call. V shed 5 bases and J shed 0 bases, with 8 bases lying between them. Germline CDR1 SGHTA, CDR2 FQGNSA. This CDR3 has 15 residues.

The V gene is TRBV7-2, the J gene TRBJ2-1; TRBD1 aligns across 10 bases. The germline CDR1 and CDR2 sequences are SGHTA and FQGNSA. The junction had 11 bases not matched to a gene; V was cut back by 5 bases and J by 7 bases. This CDR3 has 16 amino acids. CDR3 sequence reads: CASSPRGGQGRNEQFF. In DNA form, the CDR3 reads TGTGCCAGCAGCCCGCGAGGGGGACAGGGGAGAAATGAGCAGTTCTTC.

This rearrangement joins TRBV20-1 to TRBJ2-7; D might be TRBD1 (6 bases). This CDR3 is 14 amino acids long. V shed 6 bases and J shed 4 bases, with 19 bases lying between them. From germline, CDR1 is DFQATT and CDR2 SNEGSKA (reference sequence). CDR3 DNA: TGCAGTGCCGCACAGGGTGGAGGAACTTACGAGCAGTACTTC. Its protein is CSAAQGGGTYEQYF.

The chain has TRBV7-9 and TRBJ2-1, with 10 bases aligning to TRBD1. With 5 bases clipped from V and 6 bases from J, the junction kept 7 bases outside the gene matches. This CDR3 contains 15 residues. CDR1 SEHNR and CDR2 FQNEAQ come from the germline V gene (reference sequence). CDR3 coding DNA: TGTGCCAGCAGCCTCACCGGGACAGGGGTCAATGAGCAGTTCTTC. It codes for CASSLTGTGVNEQFF. The full variable domain, in which reference TRBV7-9 and TRBJ2-1 provide the parts outside the CDR3, is DTGVSQNPRHKITKRGQNVTFRCDPISEHNRLYWYRQTLGQGPEFLTYFQNEAQLEKSRLLSDRFSAERPKGSFSTLEIQRTEQGDSAMYLCASSLTGTGVNEQFFGPGTRLTVL.

The chain is built from TRBV3-1 and TRBJ2-3; the match to TRBD2 covers 7 bases. The CDR3 consists of 17 residues. V shed 2 bases and J 2 bases; nucleotides not matched to a gene: 10. The germline V gene encodes CDR1 LGHDT and CDR2 YNNKEL (reference sequence). DNA for the CDR3: TGTGCCAGCAGCCAAACTTTCTCGGGGGGAGACACAGATACGCAGTATTTT. Translated, it gives CASSQTFSGGDTDTQYF.

This rearrangement joins TRBV20-1 to TRBJ2-5; D perhaps matches TRBD2 (5 bases). The V and J ends lost 0 bases and 6 bases respectively, with 11 bases between them. The CDR3 sequence is 13 residues long. Germline V lookup: CDR1 DFQATT, CDR2 SNEGSKA (reference sequence). CDR3 residues: CSARDRGSKTQYF. CDR3 DNA: TGCAGTGCTAGAGATAGAGGGTCCAAGACCCAGTACTTC.

The rearrangement joins TRBV14 to TRBJ1-2; D may be TRBD1 (5 bases). CDR3 length: 13 amino acids. V was pared by 0 bases and J by 7 bases, with 9 bases between. Germline V gives CDR1 SGHDN, CDR2 FVKESK. The CDR3 nucleotides are TGTGCCAGCAGCCAAGATTTCGGGGCTGGCTACACCTTC. It encodes CASSQDFGAGYTF.

This clonotype was detected only a few times. The chain employs TRBV14 and TRBJ1-1; D ambiguous. V shed 4 bases and J shed 4 bases, with 10 bases lying between them. This CDR3 has 13 amino acids. CDR1 and CDR2 (germline): SGHDN, FVKESK. This chain's CDR3 is CASSLGGSTEAFF. CDR3 coding DNA: TGTGCCAGCAGCCTCGGTGGGAGCACTGAAGCTTTCTTT.

The V and J genes are TRBV12-5 and TRBJ2-3; D is uncertain. The CDR3 totals 14 residues. V lost 5 bases and J 0 bases, leaving 9 bases between the germline ends. CDR1 and CDR2 (germline): LGHNT, FRNRAP. CDR3 amino acids: CASGGFPSTDTQYF. In DNA form, the CDR3 reads TGTGCTAGTGGTGGTTTTCCTAGCACAGATACGCAGTATTTT.

The CDR3 region is CSARERISYNEQFF. In DNA, the CDR3 is TGCAGTGCTAGAGAGAGGATCTCCTACAATGAGCAGTTCTTC. The V call is TRBV20-1, the J call TRBJ2-1; unclear D gene. CDR1 is DFQATT and CDR2 is SNEGSKA in the germline V gene (reference sequence). The ends were cut back, 0 bases at V and 0 bases at J, with 6 bases in the middle. The CDR3 consists of 14 residues.

The rearrangement uses TRBV2 and TRBJ2-6, with 7 bases lining up with TRBD1. CDR3 size: 16 residues. V shed 4 bases, J shed 3 bases, and the junction held 6 bases outside the gene matches. Germline V gene lookup returns CDR1 SNHLY and CDR2 FYNNEI. In DNA, the CDR3 is TGTGCCAGCAGTGGGGACAGACGATTTGGGGCCAACGTCCTGACTTTC. Protein: CASSGDRRFGANVLTF.